The next 7 T cell receptor beta chains were all read from a single sample in a study of blood T cell repertoires in COVID-19. Sequencing used immunoSEQ multiplex PCR; TCRdb keeps in-frame clones, though not all of them. The sample consists of around 250,000 clones, just over 85% of them appearing once. Sequencing was carried out using peripheral blood. Every receptor here comes from a woman under 40 with active or convalescent COVID-19.

The genes are TRBV21-1 and TRBJ1-2. TRBV21-1 is designated a pseudogene. CDR3 length equals 12 residues. The chain's CDR3 is CASSNSGDGYTF. The CDR3 DNA sequence: TGTGCCAGCAGCAACTCCGGGGATGGCTACACCTTC.

Concerning this clone: This CDR3 is also generated by other DNA sequences in the sample. This chain links TRBV18 with TRBJ2-1, with 10 nucleotides matching TRBD2. J lost 2 bases, V lost 5 bases, and 3 bases had no gene match. The CDR3 spans 15 residues. Germline lookup yields CDR1 KGHSH and CDR2 LQKENI. The CDR3 DNA reads as TGTGCCAGCTCAGTCAGCGGGGGGGCCTACAATGAGCAGTTCTTC. As protein: CASSVSGGAYNEQFF.

The sample holds a few counts of this clone. DNA of the CDR3: TGTGCCAGTAGTATAGTTGGCCTGAACACTGAAGCTTTCTTT. Translated, it gives CASSIVGLNTEAFF. V and J are TRBV19 and TRBJ1-1; D is uncertain. Germline CDR1 is LNHDA and CDR2 is SQIVND (reference sequence). CDR3 length: 14 amino acids. Trimming shortened V by 1 base and J by 0 bases, and 6 bases separated the two germline ends.

The genes are TRBV3-1 (or the pseudogene TRBV3-2) and TRBJ1-2; D not certain. This CDR3 spans 12 amino acids. Trimming stripped 4 bases from V and 3 bases from J, with 6 bases between. Germline CDR1 and CDR2: LGHDT and YNNKEL (reference sequence). The CDR3 sequence is CASSRRDYGYTF. DNA of the CDR3: TGTGCCAGCAGCCGTCGGGACTATGGCTACACCTTC.

This clone has just a few counts. The chain links TRBV3-1 (or the pseudogene TRBV3-2) to TRBJ2-1; a weak D match, TRBD2 (6 bases). Between the trimmed V and J ends, which lost 0 bases and 6 bases, there was a span of 9 bases. The CDR3 runs 14 residues. The germline V gene has CDR1 LGHDT and CDR2 YNNKEL (reference sequence). CDR3 in DNA: TGTGCCAGCAGCCAAGATCCCGGGAGCAATGAGCAGTTCTTC. It yields the protein CASSQDPGSNEQFF.

V gene TRBV20-1 combines with J gene TRBJ1-2; tentatively, D is TRBD1 (6 bases). CDR1 is DFQATT, CDR2 SNEGSKA, per germline (reference sequence). The CDR3 is 11 amino acids. V lost 5 bases to trimming and J lost 4 bases, with 8 bases between them. CDR3: CSAQGPYGYTF. The CDR3 nucleotides read TGCAGTGCTCAGGGGCCCTATGGCTACACCTTC.

The rearrangement uses TRBV21-1 and TRBJ2-4; TRBD2, as called in the table, went unchecked against the DNA. TRBV21-1 is annotated as a pseudogene. The CDR3 is 21 residues long. CDR3 region: CASSKREFGLAGTHNKNIQYF. The CDR3 region has the DNA TGTGCCAGCAGCAAACGGGAGTTCGGACTAGCGGGGACCCACAACAAAAACATTCAGTACTTC.